Listed below are T cell receptor beta chains from one sample, sequenced in a study of T cell changes during pregnancy in multiple sclerosis. The assay was immunoSEQ multiplex PCR, and TCRdb's table has in-frame clones only and misses some. Found here are tens of thousands of clones, about 88% of them singletons; the top ten hold around 0.49%. The starting material was CD4+ T cells from peripheral blood mononuclear cells, obtained in the first trimester of pregnancy. The receptors were gathered from a female donor with multiple sclerosis, enrolled in a pregnancy study. The CDR3 runs from the conserved cysteine through the conserved F or W. The D gene is left open where the match is weak. The size entry is marked missing in some rows and otherwise reads once, few, many or a size class.

clone_size | j_call | d_call | v_call | cdr3_nt | cdr3_aa
- | TRBJ1-5 | TRBD1 | TRBV6-1 | TGTGCCAGCAGTGTACAGGGGGGACAGCCCCAGCATTTT | CASSVQGGQPQHF
- | TRBJ2-7 | TRBD1 | TRBV6-7 | TGTGCCAGCAGGAGACAGGGGGAAAGATCGAAAGTCTACGAGCAGTACTTC | CASRRQGERSKVYEQYF
once | TRBJ1-6 | - | TRBV19 | TGTGCCAGTAGTCTCCCCAGGGGACCCCTCCACTTT | CASSLPRGPLHF
once | TRBJ1-2 | TRBD1 | TRBV7-3 | TGTGCCAGCAGCTCGACAGGGGGGAACTATGGCTACACCTTC | CASSSTGGNYGYTF
- | TRBJ2-7 | - | TRBV30 | TGTGCCTGGAGCCCGCGGGGCCCCCGTACCGAGCAGTACTTC | CAWSPRGPRTEQYF
- | TRBJ1-1 | TRBD1 | TRBV30 | TGTGCCTGGAGCGCAACAGGGGGCACTGAAGCTTTCTTT | CAWSATGGTEAFF
- | TRBJ2-7 | TRBD2 | TRBV7-2 | TGTGCCAGCAGCTTAGCGTTAGCGGGAGGCCGAGTTTGGGAGCAGTACTTC | CASSLALAGGRVWEQYF
- | TRBJ1-4 | - | TRBV5-6 | TGTGCCAGCAGCTCGTACAGTAATGAAAAACTGTTTTTT | CASSSYSNEKLFF
- | TRBJ1-1 | TRBD1 | TRBV11-2 | TGTGCCAGCAGCACGGACAGGGGGCGCAAAGCTTTCTTT | CASSTDRGRKAFF
- | TRBJ2-5 | - | TRBV6-6 | TGTGCGGCTAAGGGGGTCTTCGAGGAGACCCAGTACTTC | CAAKGVFEETQYF
- | TRBJ2-1 | - | TRBV7-9 | TGTGCCAGCAGCTTTTCCGGGACTCTTGGCGAGCAGTTCTTC | CASSFSGTLGEQFF
- | TRBJ1-1 | - | TRBV30 | TGTGCCTGGAGTGCAGGGAAAGGTTCTGAAGCTTTCTTT | CAWSAGKGSEAFF
- | TRBJ1-1 | - | TRBV25-1 | TGTGCCAGCAGTGAATTTCGACCTCAGGCTGAAGCTTTCTTT | CASSEFRPQAEAFF
- | TRBJ1-2 | - | TRBV7-9 | TGTGCCAGCAGCTTAGGAGAGTGGCGGGGCTACACCTTC | CASSLGEWRGYTF
- | TRBJ1-1 | - | TRBV11-2 | TGTGCCAGCAGCTTAGCAGGGTTGAGGACTGAAGCTTTCTTT | CASSLAGLRTEAFF
- | TRBJ1-1 | - | TRBV18 | TGTGCCAGCTCAGCGAGGGAGTTGCGACCGGACACTGAAGCTTTCTTT | CASSARELRPDTEAFF
- | TRBJ2-2 | TRBD1 | TRBV11-3 | TGTGCCAGCAGCTCGGGACAGGGTGGCGGGGAGCTGTTTTTT | CASSSGQGGGELFF
- | TRBJ2-7 | - | TRBV7-2 | TGTGCCAGCAGCGAGGGTGCCGGTGCCTACGAGCAGTACTTC | CASSEGAGAYEQYF
- | TRBJ1-1 | - | TRBV5-1 | TGCGCCAGCAGCCTCCCAGGGGAGGGGAACACTGAAGCTTTCTTT | CASSLPGEGNTEAFF
- | TRBJ2-2 | - | TRBV5-4 | TGTGCCAGCAGCGCGACACAGAACACCGGGGAGCTGTTTTTT | CASSATQNTGELFF
- | TRBJ1-3 | - | TRBV19 | TGTGCCAGTAGTATTCGGGGGTTCTCTGGAAACACCATATATTTT | CASSIRGFSGNTIYF
- | TRBJ1-1 | - | TRBV7-9 | TGTGCCAGCAGCTTAGACCCGGGGAACACTGAAGCTTTCTTT | CASSLDPGNTEAFF